This T cell receptor (beta chain) was sequenced in a study of blood T cell repertoires in COVID-19. Study-level background: Sample material is recorded as cDNA or gDNA derived from T cells, B-cell-depleted T cells, or PBMCs.

Produced via immunoSEQ multiplex PCR; TCRdb's table is partial and in-frame only. The table has over 85,000 clones, more than 70% seen once. V was shortened by 2 bases and J by 4 bases, with 12 bases between the two germline ends. Germline V lookup: CDR1 MNHNY, CDR2 SVGAGI (reference sequence). The CDR3 runs to 14 residues. This TCR was recovered from a woman aged 45 to 65 with acute or convalescent COVID-19. The chain employs TRBV6-6 and TRBJ2-7; TRBD1 is a possible D gene (6 bases). Sequencing was performed on peripheral blood. The DNA for the CDR3 is TGTGCCAGCAGTTACGCCCAGGGGTCGTACGAGCAGTACTTC. Translated: CASSYAQGSYEQYF.